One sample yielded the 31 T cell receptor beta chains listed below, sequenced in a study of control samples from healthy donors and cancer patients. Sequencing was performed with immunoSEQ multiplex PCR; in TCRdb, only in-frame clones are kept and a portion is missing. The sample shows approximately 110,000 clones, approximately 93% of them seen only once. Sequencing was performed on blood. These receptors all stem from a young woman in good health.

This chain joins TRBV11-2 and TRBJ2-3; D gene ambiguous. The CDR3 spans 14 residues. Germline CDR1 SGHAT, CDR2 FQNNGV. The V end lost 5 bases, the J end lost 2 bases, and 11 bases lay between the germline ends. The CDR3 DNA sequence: TGTGCCAGCAGCCCTGGAGCCCTCACAGATACGCAGTATTTT. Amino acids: CASSPGALTDTQYF.

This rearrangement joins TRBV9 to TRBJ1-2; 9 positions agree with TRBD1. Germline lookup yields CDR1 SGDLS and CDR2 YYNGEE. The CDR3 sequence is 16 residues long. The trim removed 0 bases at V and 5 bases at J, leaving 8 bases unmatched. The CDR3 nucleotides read TGTGCCAGCAGCGTAGACGAGTGGGGGACAGGGTATGGCTACACCTTC. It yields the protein CASSVDEWGTGYGYTF.

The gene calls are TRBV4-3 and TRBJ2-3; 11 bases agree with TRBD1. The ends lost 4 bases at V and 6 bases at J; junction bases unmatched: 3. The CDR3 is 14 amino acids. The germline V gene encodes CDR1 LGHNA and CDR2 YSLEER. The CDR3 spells CASSRDRGLDTQYF. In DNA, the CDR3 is TGCGCCAGCAGCCGGGACAGGGGGTTGGATACGCAGTATTTT.

DNA of the CDR3: TGTGCCAGCAGCCCCCCAGACAGGATGTCTAGCGCTGAAGCTTTCTTT. As protein: CASSPPDRMSSAEAFF. The rearrangement joins TRBV5-6 to TRBJ1-1; tentative D call: TRBD1 (6 bases). V lost 4 bases and J lost 6, with 22 bases in between. CDR3 length: 16 residues. Germline assignment: CDR1 SGHDT and CDR2 YYEEEE.

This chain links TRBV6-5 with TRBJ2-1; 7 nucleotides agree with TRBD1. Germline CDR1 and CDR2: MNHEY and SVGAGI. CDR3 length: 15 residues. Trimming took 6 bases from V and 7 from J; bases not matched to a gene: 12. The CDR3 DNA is TGTGCCAGCAGCGGGACAGTGGGAATACGGAATGAGCAGTTCTTC. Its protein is CASSGTVGIRNEQFF.

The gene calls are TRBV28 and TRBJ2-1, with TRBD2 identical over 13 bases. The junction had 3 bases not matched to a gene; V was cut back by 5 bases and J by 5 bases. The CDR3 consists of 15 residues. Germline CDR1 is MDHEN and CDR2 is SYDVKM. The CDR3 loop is CASSQGTSGDNEQFF. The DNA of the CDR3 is TGTGCCAGCAGTCAAGGGACTAGCGGGGACAATGAGCAGTTCTTC.

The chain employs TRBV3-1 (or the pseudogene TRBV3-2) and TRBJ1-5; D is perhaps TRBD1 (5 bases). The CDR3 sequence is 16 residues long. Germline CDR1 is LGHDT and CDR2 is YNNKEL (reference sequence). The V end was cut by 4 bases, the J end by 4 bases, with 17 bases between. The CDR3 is CASSLQWTGGNQPQHF. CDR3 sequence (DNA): TGTGCCAGCAGCCTCCAGTGGACGGGGGGGAATCAGCCCCAGCATTTT.

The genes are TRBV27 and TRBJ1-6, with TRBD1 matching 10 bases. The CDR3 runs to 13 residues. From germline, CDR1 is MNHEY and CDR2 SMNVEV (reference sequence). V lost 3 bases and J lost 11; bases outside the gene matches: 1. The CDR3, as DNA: TGTGCCAGCAGTTTGGGACAGGGGACACCCCTCCACTTT. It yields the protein CASSLGQGTPLHF.

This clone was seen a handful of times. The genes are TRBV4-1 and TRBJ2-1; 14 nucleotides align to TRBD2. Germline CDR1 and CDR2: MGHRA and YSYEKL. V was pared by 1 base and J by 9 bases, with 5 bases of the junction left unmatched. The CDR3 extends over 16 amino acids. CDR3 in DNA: TGCGCCAGCAGCCAAGTGGGGACTAGCGGGAGAGGTGAGCAGTTCTTC. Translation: CASSQVGTSGRGEQFF.

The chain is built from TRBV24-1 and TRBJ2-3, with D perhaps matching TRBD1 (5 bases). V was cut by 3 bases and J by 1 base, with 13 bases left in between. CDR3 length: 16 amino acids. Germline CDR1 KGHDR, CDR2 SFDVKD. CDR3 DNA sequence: TGTGCCACCAGTGATCCCCAGGGATGGGGCACAGATACGCAGTATTTT. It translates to CATSDPQGWGTDTQYF.

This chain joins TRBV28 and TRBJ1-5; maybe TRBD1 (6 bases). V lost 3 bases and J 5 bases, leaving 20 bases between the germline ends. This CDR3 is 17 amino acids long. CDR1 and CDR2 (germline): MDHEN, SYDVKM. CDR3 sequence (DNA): TGTGCCAGCAGTTTGGGGGCGGGAGGGGGGTTCGATCAGCCCCAGCATTTT. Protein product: CASSLGAGGGFDQPQHF.

The CDR3 region has the DNA TGTGCCAGCAGCATCCGGGTCCAAGAGACCCAGTACTTC. The encoded protein is CASSIRVQETQYF. The chain uses TRBV7-9 and TRBJ2-5; D is undetermined. Germline assignment: CDR1 SEHNR and CDR2 FQNEAQ (reference sequence). The CDR3 is 13 amino acids. V lost 5 bases and J 1 base, leaving 8 bases between the germline ends.

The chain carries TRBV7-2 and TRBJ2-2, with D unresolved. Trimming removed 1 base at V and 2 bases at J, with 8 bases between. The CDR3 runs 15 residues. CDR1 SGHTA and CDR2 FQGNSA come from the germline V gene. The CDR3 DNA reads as TGTGCCAGCAGCTTAGTGGCTGGTAACACCGGGGAGCTGTTTTTT. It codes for CASSLVAGNTGELFF.

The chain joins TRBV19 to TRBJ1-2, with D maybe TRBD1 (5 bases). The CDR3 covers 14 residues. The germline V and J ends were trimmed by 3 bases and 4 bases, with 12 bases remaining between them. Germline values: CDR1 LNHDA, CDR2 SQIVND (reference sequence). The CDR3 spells CASSIEWGTYGYTF. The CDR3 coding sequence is TGTGCCAGTAGTATTGAGTGGGGCACCTATGGCTACACCTTC.

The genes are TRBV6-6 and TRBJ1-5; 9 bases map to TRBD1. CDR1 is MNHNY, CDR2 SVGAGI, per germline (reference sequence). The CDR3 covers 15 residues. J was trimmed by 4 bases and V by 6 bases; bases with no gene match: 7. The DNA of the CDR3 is TGTGCCAGCAGCCAGAGGACAGGGGCGAATCAGCCCCAGCATTTT. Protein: CASSQRTGANQPQHF.

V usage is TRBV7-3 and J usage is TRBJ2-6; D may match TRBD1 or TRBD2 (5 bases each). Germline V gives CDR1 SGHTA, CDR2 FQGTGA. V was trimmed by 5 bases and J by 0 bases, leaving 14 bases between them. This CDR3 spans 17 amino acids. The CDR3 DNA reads TGTGCCAGCAGCCCATCGCGAGGGGCCTCTGGGGCCAACGTCCTGACTTTC. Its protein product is CASSPSRGASGANVLTF.

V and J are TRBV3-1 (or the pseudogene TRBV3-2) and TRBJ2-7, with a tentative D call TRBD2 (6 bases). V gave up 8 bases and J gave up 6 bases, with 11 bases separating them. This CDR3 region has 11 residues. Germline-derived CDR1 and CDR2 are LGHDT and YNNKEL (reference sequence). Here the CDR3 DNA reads TGTGCCAGCTGGGGGGATGGCGAGCAGTACTTC. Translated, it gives CASWGDGEQYF.

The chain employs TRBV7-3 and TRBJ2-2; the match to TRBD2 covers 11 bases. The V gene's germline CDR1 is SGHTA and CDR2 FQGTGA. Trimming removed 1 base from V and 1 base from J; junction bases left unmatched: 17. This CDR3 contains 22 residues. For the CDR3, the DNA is TGTGCCAGCAGCTTAAACGCAGTTAGGCTAGCGGGAGGTCGGGAGAACACCGGGGAGCTGTTTTTT. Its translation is CASSLNAVRLAGGRENTGELFF. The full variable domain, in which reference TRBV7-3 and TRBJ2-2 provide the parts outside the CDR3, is GAGVSQTPSNKVTEKGKYVELRCDPISGHTALYWYRQSLGQGPEFLIYFQGTGAADDSGLPNDRFFAVRPEGSVSTLKIQRTERGDSAVYLCASSLNAVRLAGGRENTGELFFGEGSRLTVL.

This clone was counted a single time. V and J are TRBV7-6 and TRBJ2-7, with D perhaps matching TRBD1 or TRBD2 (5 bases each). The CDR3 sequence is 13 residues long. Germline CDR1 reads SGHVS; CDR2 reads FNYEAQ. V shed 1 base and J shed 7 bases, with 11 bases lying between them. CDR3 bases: TGTGCCAGCAGCTTAGGAGGGGCTGCGGAGCAGTACTTC. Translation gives CASSLGGAAEQYF.

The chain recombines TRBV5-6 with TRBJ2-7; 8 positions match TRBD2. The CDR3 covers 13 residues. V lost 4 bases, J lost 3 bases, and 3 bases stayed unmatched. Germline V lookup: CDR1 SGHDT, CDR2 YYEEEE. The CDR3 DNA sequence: TGTGCCAGCAGCCCGGGACTAGACTACGAGCAGTACTTC. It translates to CASSPGLDYEQYF.

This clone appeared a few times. DNA of the CDR3: TGCGCCAGCAGCCAAGACCGGGGGTCTAGCACAGATACGCAGTATTTT. It is translated as CASSQDRGSSTDTQYF. This sequence joins TRBV4-3 and TRBJ2-3, with D maybe TRBD2 (6 bases). Deletions cut 0 bases from V and 0 bases from J, with 10 bases between. Germline V gene sequence: CDR1 LGHNA, CDR2 YSLEER. The CDR3 sequence is 16 residues long.

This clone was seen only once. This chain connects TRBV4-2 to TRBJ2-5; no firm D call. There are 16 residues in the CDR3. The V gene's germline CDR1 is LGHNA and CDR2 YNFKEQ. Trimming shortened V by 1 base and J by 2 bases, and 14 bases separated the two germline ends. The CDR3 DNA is TGTGCCAGCAGCCAAGCTATCCTGTCCGAACAAGAGACCCAGTACTTC. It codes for CASSQAILSEQETQYF.

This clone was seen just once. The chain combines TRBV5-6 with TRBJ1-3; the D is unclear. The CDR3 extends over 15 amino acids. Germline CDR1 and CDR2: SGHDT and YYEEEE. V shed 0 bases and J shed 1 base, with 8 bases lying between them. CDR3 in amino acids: CASSLARLSGNTIYF. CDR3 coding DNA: TGTGCCAGCAGCTTGGCCCGGTTATCTGGAAACACCATATATTTT. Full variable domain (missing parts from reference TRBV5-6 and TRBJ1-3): DAGVTQSPTHLIKTRGQQVTLRCSPKSGHDTVSWYQQALGQGPQFIFQYYEEEERQRGNFPDRFSGHQFPNYSSELNVNALLLGDSALYLCASSLARLSGNTIYFGEGSWLTVV.

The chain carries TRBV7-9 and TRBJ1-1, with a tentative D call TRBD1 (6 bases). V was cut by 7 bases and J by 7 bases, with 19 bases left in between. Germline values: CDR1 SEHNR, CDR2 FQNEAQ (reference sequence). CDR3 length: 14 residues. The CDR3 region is CASNPTGYQDEAFF. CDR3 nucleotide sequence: TGTGCCAGCAACCCAACAGGGTATCAGGATGAAGCTTTCTTT.

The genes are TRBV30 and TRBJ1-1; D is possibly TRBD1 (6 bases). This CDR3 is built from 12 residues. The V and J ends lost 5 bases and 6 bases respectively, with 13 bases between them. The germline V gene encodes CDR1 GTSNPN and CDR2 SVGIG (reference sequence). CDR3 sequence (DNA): TGTGCCTGGGGAGCCAGACAGGCTGAAGCTTTCTTT. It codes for CAWGARQAEAFF. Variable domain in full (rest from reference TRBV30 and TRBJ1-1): SQTIHQWPATLVQPVGSPLSLECTVEGTSNPNLYWYRQAAGRGLQLLFYSVGIGQISSEVPQNLSASRPQDRQFILSSKKLLLSDSGFYLCAWGARQAEAFFGQGTRLTVV.

CDR3 sequence (DNA): TGTGCCAGCATTCCCCTAGCGGGACTCACAGATACGCAGTATTTT. This codes for CASIPLAGLTDTQYF. The J gene is TRBJ2-3, the V gene TRBV6-5; 9 nucleotides line up with TRBD2. J lost 2 bases, V lost 7 bases, and 7 bases had no gene match. The CDR3 consists of 15 residues. Looked up from germline, CDR1 is MNHEY and CDR2 is SVGAGI.

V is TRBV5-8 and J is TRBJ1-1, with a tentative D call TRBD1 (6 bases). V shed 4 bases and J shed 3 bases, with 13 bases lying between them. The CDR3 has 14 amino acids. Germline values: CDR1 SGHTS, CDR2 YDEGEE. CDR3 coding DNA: TGTGCCAGCAGCCAAACCGACAGGCACACTGAAGCTTTCTTT. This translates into CASSQTDRHTEAFF. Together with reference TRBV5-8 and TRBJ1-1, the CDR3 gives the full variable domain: EAGVTQSPTHLIKTRGQQATLRCSPISGHTSVYWYQQALGLGLQFLLWYDEGEERNRGNFPPRFSGRQFPNYSSELNVNALELEDSALYLCASSQTDRHTEAFFGQGTRLTVV.

This chain's CDR3 is CASSPSGLNTQYF. The CDR3 DNA is TGTGCCAGCAGCCCCTCCGGGCTCAATACGCAGTATTTT. The chain links TRBV3-1 (or the pseudogene TRBV3-2) to TRBJ2-3, with D unclear. CDR1 is LGHDT and CDR2 is YNNKEL in the germline V gene (reference sequence). Trimming shortened V by 4 bases and J by 7 bases, and 12 bases separated the two germline ends. CDR3 length: 13 amino acids.

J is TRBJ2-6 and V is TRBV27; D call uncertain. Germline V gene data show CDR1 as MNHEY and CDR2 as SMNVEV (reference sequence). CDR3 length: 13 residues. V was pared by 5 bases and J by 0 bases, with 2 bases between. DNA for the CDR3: TGTGCCAGCAGTCTCTCTGGGGCCAACGTCCTGACTTTC. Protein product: CASSLSGANVLTF.

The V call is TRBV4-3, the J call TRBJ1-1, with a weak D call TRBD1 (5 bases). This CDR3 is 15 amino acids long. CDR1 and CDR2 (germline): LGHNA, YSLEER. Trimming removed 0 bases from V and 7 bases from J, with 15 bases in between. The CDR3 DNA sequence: TGCGCCAGCAGCCAAGAAGCAGGGAGAAGCGTTGAAGCTTTCTTT. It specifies CASSQEAGRSVEAFF.

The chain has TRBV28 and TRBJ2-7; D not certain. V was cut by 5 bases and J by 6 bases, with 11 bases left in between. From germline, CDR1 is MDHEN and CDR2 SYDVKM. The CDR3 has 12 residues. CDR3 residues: CASSLPWTEQYF. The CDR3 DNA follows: TGTGCCAGCAGTCTCCCCTGGACCGAGCAGTACTTC. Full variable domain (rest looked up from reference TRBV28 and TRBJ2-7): DVKVTQSSRYLVKRTGEKVFLECVQDMDHENMFWYRQDPGLGLRLIYFSYDVKMKEKGDIPEGYSVSREKKERFSLILESASTNQTSMYLCASSLPWTEQYFGPGTRLTVT.